This TCR beta chain was recovered during a study of shared clonotypes between healthy human individuals. The repertoire was sequenced with immunoSEQ multiplex PCR; TCRdb's copy has only in-frame clones and lacks some. The sample holds more than 550,000 clones, 90% seen once. The CDR3 consists of 16 residues. V gave up 1 base and J gave up 7 bases, with 19 bases separating them. Germline values: CDR1 LNHDA, CDR2 SQIVND (reference sequence). Source material: memory CD8+ T cells from PBMCs. The subset here: CD45RO+ cells pooled with CCR7-negative TemRA cells. The rearrangement joins TRBV19 to TRBJ1-1; TRBD1 might be the D (5 bases). This receptor was taken from a man between 18 and 35 years old in good health. Some clones in this sample may be carry-over from other donors' samples. CDR3 sequence (DNA): TGTGCCAGTAGTATAGCAAGGCCGGCCAGGGACGTTGAAGCTTTCTTT. This encodes CASSIARPARDVEAFF.